The clone carrying this T cell receptor (beta chain) has a single count. Its target is unknown. The PCR had 60 Vbeta and 13 Jbeta primers. The protocol was immunoSEQ multiplex PCR, while the TCRdb copy is restricted to in-frame clones and leaves out a portion. The table lists about 160,000 clones, around 80% of them singletons, with roughly 1.6% in the top ten. This sample stems from a study of cytomegalovirus exposure and HLA in healthy donors. Study in general: Ancestry clustering placed about 80% of over 300 genotyped donors in the Caucasian-associated cluster. General study points: Highly shared variants forming one cluster were likely a sequencing artifact. Evidence from a later analysis indicated that most CMV-associated TCR beta chains looked HLA-restricted.

The sequence derives from a girl between 10 and 17 years old in good health and CMV-seropositive. The sample comprised PBMCs.

The DNA of the CDR3 is TGTGCCAGCAGCGTAGTCCCAGGGGGGTCTGGAAACACCATATATTTT. Translating gives CASSVVPGGSGNTIYF. The chain links TRBV9 to TRBJ1-3; 7 nucleotides line up with TRBD1. J was trimmed by 1 base and V by 0 bases; bases with no gene match: 4. The CDR3 consists of 16 residues. Looked up from germline, CDR1 is SGDLS and CDR2 is YYNGEE. The full variable domain, its missing parts supplied by reference TRBV9 and TRBJ1-3, is DSGVTQTPKHLITATGQRVTLRCSPRSGDLSVYWYQQSLDQGLQFLIQYYNGEERAKGNILERFSAQQFPDLHSELNLSSLELGDSALYFCASSVVPGGSGNTIYFGEGSWLTVV.